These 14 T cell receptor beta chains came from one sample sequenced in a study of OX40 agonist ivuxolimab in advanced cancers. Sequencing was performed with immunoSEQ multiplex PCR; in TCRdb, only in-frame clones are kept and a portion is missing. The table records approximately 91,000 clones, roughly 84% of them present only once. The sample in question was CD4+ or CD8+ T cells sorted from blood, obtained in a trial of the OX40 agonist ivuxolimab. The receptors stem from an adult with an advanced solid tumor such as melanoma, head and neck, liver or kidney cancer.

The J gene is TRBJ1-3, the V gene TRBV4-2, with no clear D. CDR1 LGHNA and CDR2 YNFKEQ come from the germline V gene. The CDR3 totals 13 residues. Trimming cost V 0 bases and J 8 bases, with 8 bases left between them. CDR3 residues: CASSQEGIHTIYF. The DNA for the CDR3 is TGTGCCAGCAGCCAAGAGGGAATTCACACCATATATTTT.

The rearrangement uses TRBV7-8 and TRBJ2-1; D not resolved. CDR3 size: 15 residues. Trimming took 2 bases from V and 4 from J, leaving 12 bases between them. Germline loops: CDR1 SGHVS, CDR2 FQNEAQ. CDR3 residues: CASSLSPNNYNEQFF. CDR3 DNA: TGTGCCAGCAGCTTATCGCCCAATAATTACAATGAGCAGTTCTTC. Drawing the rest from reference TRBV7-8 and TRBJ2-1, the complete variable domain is GAGVSQSPRYKVAKRGQDVALRCDPISGHVSLFWYQQALGQGPEFLTYFQNEAQLDKSGLPSDRFFAERPEGSVSTLKIQRTQQEDSAVYLCASSLSPNNYNEQFFGPGTRLTVL.

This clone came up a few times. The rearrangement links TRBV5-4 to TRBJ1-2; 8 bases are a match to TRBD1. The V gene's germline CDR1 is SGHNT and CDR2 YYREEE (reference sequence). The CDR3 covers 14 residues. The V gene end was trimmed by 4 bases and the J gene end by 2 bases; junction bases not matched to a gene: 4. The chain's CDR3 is CASSLRDRNYGYTF. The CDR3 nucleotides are TGTGCCAGCAGCCTCCGGGACAGGAACTATGGCTACACCTTC.

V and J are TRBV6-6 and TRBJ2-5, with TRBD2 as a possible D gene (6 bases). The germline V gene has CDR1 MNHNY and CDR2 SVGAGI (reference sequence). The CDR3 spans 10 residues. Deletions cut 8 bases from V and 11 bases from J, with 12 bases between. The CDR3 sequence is CASLGDWQYF. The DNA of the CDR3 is TGTGCCAGCTTAGGGGACTGGCAGTACTTC.

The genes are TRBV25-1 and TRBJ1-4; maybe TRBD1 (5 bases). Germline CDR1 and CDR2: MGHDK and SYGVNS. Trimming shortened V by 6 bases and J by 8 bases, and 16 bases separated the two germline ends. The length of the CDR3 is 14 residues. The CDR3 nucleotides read TGTGCCAGCAGAAGAGAAGGGACGAAGGAAAAACTGTTTTTT. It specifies CASRREGTKEKLFF.

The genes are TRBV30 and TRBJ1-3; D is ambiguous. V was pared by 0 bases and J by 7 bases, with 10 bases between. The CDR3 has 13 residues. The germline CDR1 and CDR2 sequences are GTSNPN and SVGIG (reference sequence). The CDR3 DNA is TGTGCCTGGAGTGTACCCCCCGGTAACACCATATATTTT. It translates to CAWSVPPGNTIYF.

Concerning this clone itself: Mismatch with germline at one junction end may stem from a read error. CDR3 nucleotide sequence: TGTGCTAGCAGCTTAGCGCTAGCCGGCCCCGGGGAGCTGTTTTTT. Translating gives CASSLALAGPGELFF. J is TRBJ2-2 and V is TRBV7-7, with a tentative D call TRBD2 (5 bases). Germline V lookup: CDR1 SSHAT, CDR2 FNYEAQ (reference sequence). CDR3 length equals 15 residues. Based on the CDR3 plus reference TRBV7-7 and TRBJ2-2, the full variable domain is GAGVSQSPRYKVTKRGQDVTLRCDPISSHATLYWYQQALGQGPEFLTYFNYEAQPDKSGLPSDRFSAERPEGSISTLTIQRTEQRDSAMYRCASSLALAGPGELFFGEGSRLTVL.

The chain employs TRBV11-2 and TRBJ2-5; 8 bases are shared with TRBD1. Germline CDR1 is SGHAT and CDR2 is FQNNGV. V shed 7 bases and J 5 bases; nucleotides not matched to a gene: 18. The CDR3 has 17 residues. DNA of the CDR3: TGTGCCAGCACCCAAGGGGGACACAGGGGGAGTCAGGAGACCCAGTACTTC. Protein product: CASTQGGHRGSQETQYF.

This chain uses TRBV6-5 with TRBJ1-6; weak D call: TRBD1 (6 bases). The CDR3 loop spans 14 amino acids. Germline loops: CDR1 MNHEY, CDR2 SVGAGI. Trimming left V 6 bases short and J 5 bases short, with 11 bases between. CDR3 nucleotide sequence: TGTGCCAGCAGGCGCACAGGGAATAATTCACCCCTCCACTTT. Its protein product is CASRRTGNNSPLHF.

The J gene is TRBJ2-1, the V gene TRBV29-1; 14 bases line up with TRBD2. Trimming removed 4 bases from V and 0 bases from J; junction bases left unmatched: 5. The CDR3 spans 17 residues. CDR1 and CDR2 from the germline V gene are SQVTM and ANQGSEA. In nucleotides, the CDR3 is TGCAGCGTTGGGAGACTAGCGGGGGGGAGCTCCTACAATGAGCAGTTCTTC. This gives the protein CSVGRLAGGSSYNEQFF.

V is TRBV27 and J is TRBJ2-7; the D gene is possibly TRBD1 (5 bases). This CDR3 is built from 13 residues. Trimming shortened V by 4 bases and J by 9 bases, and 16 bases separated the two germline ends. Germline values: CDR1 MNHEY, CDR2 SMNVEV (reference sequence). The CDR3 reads CASSSSLPQGQYF. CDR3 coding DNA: TGTGCCAGCAGTTCGTCTCTACCCCAGGGGCAGTACTTC.

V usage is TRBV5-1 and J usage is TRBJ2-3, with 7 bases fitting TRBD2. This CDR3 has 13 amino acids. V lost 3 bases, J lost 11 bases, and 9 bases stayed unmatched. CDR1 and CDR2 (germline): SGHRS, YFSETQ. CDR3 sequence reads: CASSSGREREQYF. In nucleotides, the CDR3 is TGCGCCAGCAGCTCGGGGAGGGAGCGAGAGCAGTATTTT.

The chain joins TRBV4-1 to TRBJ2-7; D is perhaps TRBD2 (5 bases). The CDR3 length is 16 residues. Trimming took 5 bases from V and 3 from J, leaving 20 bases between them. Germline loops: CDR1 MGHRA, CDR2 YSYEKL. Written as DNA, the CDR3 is TGCGCCAGCAGCTCCGCGACCGGGGTCGCCGTCTACGAGCAGTACTTC. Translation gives CASSSATGVAVYEQYF.

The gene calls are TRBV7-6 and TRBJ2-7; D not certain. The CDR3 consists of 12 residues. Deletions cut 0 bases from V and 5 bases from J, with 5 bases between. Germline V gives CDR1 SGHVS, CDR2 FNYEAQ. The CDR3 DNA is TGTGCCAGCAGCTTAGCAGCCAACGAGCAGTACTTC. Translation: CASSLAANEQYF.